This T cell receptor beta chain was observed in a study of shared clonotypes between healthy human individuals. Turning to the study itself: Donors had three CD4 naive, three CD4 memory, two CD8 naive and one CD8 memory plate apiece.

The germline V gene encodes CDR1 SGHDT and CDR2 YYEEEE. The CDR3 loop spans 15 amino acids. With 3 bases clipped from V and 2 bases from J, the junction kept 4 bases outside the gene matches. The CD4+ fraction was divided into a CD45RA+ naive subset and a CD45RA-negative memory subset. To note about this clone: The antigen is not known.

Findings of the study overall: What naive subsets generally showed was a larger estimated richness than memory subsets showed.

An approximately 200 ng quantity of DNA, 30,000 to 35,000 T cell genomes, went into the sorted-subset replicate PCRs. Generated by immunoSEQ multiplex PCR, the TCRdb table keeps only in-frame clones and is missing some. The sample lists millions of clones; roughly 94% were seen once. Sequencing input: naive CD4+ T cells sorted from blood. Subset reported: CD45RA+ positively selected. The clonotype originates from a man aged 18 to 35 in good health. The genes are TRBV5-6 and TRBJ1-1; 10 nucleotides agree with TRBD1. The CDR3 loop reads CASSWGQGHNTEAFF. CDR3 in DNA: TGTGCCAGCAGCTGGGGACAGGGGCATAACACTGAAGCTTTCTTT.